One sample yielded the 20 T cell receptor beta chains listed below, sequenced in a study of control samples from healthy donors and cancer patients (dated by TCRdb to about 2020). The library was built by means of the immunoSEQ multiplex PCR assay. TCRdb stores this immuneACCESS table with in-frame sequences only. Part of the clones is absent; in the studies checked, under half of the shortfall reflects unresolved V genes, and no reason is known for the rest. For this sample the table gives some 140,000 clones, of which about 85% were detected only once. The top ten constitute around 10% of the sample. The material sequenced was blood. The receptor set was obtained from a woman aged 25-40 years in good health.

The chain uses TRBV5-1 and TRBJ2-1, with TRBD2 matching over 15 bases. CDR3 length equals 20 residues. The germline gives CDR1 SGHRS, CDR2 YFSETQ. V shed 1 base and J 0 bases; nucleotides not matched to a gene: 8. The CDR3 nucleotides read TGCGCCAGCAGCTTGTGGCCGGGACTAGCGGGGGGAAGCTCCTACAATGAGCAGTTCTTC. It translates to CASSLWPGLAGGSSYNEQFF.

The rearrangement uses TRBV5-1 and TRBJ1-4; D is unresolved. V lost 0 bases and J lost 7, with 13 bases in between. Germline CDR1 and CDR2: SGHRS and YFSETQ. This CDR3 contains 15 residues. The CDR3 protein is CASSLERGSIEKLFF. Written as DNA, the CDR3 is TGCGCCAGCAGCTTGGAACGGGGTAGTATTGAAAAACTGTTTTTT.

The CDR3 coding sequence is TGTGCCAGCAGCTTGGGACTAGCGGGAGATTCCTACGAGCAGTACTTC. It codes for CASSLGLAGDSYEQYF. V is TRBV5-4 and J is TRBJ2-7; 12 nucleotides line up with TRBD2. Unmatched junction bases numbered 2, after V lost 0 bases and J lost 1 base. CDR3 size: 16 residues. Germline CDR1 is SGHNT and CDR2 is YYREEE (reference sequence).

The CDR3 loop is CASIMRGNNEQYF. In DNA, the CDR3 is TGTGCCAGCATCATGAGGGGGAACAACGAGCAGTACTTC. The chain is built from TRBV2 and TRBJ2-7, with D maybe TRBD1 (6 bases). V gave up 7 bases and J gave up 5 bases, with 15 bases separating them. The CDR3 sequence is 13 residues long. Germline CDR1 reads SNHLY; CDR2 reads FYNNEI.

The CDR3 DNA is TGTGCCAGCAGCTTAAGGGCTAGCGGGAACGGTGAGCAGTTCTTC. It yields the protein CASSLRASGNGEQFF. This rearrangement joins TRBV11-2 to TRBJ2-1; the match to TRBD2 covers 9 bases. V was pared by 2 bases and J by 9 bases, with 8 bases of the junction left unmatched. CDR1 SGHAT and CDR2 FQNNGV come from the germline V gene. The CDR3 loop spans 15 amino acids.

This clone is a singleton in its sample. The chain is built from TRBV20-1 and TRBJ1-5; the D is unclear. The germline V gene has CDR1 DFQATT and CDR2 SNEGSKA (reference sequence). CDR3 size: 15 residues. The V end was cut by 3 bases, the J end by 2 bases, with 14 bases between. The chain's CDR3 is CSASLGQIGNQPQHF. The CDR3 DNA is TGCAGTGCTAGTTTGGGTCAGATTGGCAATCAGCCCCAGCATTTT.

The genes are TRBV9 and TRBJ2-7, with 8 bases that match TRBD2. The CDR3 has 16 amino acids. The V and J ends lost 3 bases and 4 bases, in that order; junction bases with no gene match: 12. In germline, CDR1 is SGDLS, CDR2 YYNGEE. The CDR3 coding sequence is TGTGCCAGCAGCGCGGAGCCAAGACTAGCGCCTTACGAGCAGTACTTC. Amino acid sequence: CASSAEPRLAPYEQYF.

This clone was recorded once. V is TRBV28 and J is TRBJ2-3, with 11 bases lining up with TRBD2. CDR1 and CDR2 from the germline V gene are MDHEN and SYDVKM. This CDR3 spans 14 amino acids. Unmatched junction bases numbered 11, after V lost 4 bases and J lost 14 bases. The CDR3 loop is CASSSPPGLADRYF. CDR3 bases: TGTGCCAGCAGTTCACCACCGGGACTAGCGGATAGGTATTTT.

This sequence joins TRBV19 and TRBJ1-1; a possible D gene is TRBD1 (5 bases). The V end lost 5 bases, the J end lost 5 bases, and 21 bases lay between the germline ends. The CDR3 consists of 16 residues. From germline, CDR1 is LNHDA and CDR2 SQIVND (reference sequence). The CDR3 sequence: CASSLTDSMSGTEAFF. The CDR3 bases are TGTGCCAGTAGTTTGACAGATAGCATGTCAGGAACTGAAGCTTTCTTT.

This sequence joins TRBV5-6 and TRBJ1-4; weak D call: TRBD1 (6 bases). The V end was cut by 4 bases, the J end by 7 bases, with 20 bases between. The CDR3 is 16 amino acids. Germline values: CDR1 SGHDT, CDR2 YYEEEE. CDR3 in amino acids: CASSPALVRGGEKLFF. DNA of the CDR3: TGTGCCAGCAGCCCAGCCTTGGTCAGGGGCGGTGAAAAACTGTTTTTT.

The rearrangement uses TRBV19 and TRBJ2-3; 11 nucleotides match TRBD2. CDR1 LNHDA and CDR2 SQIVND come from the germline V gene (reference sequence). Unmatched junction bases numbered 2, after V lost 3 bases and J lost 3 bases. This CDR3 region has 15 residues. The CDR3 sequence: CASSMLAGGTDTQYF. The CDR3 region has the DNA TGTGCCAGTAGTATGCTAGCGGGGGGAACAGATACGCAGTATTTT.

This clone has a single count. V gene TRBV9 combines with J gene TRBJ1-1; no firm D call. This CDR3 comprises 15 residues. V was pared by 3 bases and J by 2 bases, with 14 bases between. Germline CDR1 and CDR2: SGDLS and YYNGEE. CDR3 sequence: CASSATPRRNTEAFF. The CDR3 DNA sequence: TGTGCCAGCAGCGCTACCCCAAGGAGAAACACTGAAGCTTTCTTT.

The J gene is TRBJ2-7, the V gene TRBV28; TRBD2 aligns across 8 bases. This CDR3 comprises 15 residues. Germline CDR1 is MDHEN and CDR2 is SYDVKM. The V segment lost 6 bases and the J segment 2 bases; nucleotides outside the gene matches: 9. The CDR3 reads CASRPRLAGTYEQYF. For the CDR3, the DNA is TGTGCCAGCAGACCCCGTTTAGCGGGAACCTACGAGCAGTACTTC. Full variable domain (remainder filled in from reference TRBV28 and TRBJ2-7): DVKVTQSSRYLVKRTGEKVFLECVQDMDHENMFWYRQDPGLGLRLIYFSYDVKMKEKGDIPEGYSVSREKKERFSLILESASTNQTSMYLCASRPRLAGTYEQYFGPGTRLTVT.

V usage is TRBV11-2 and J usage is TRBJ2-7; D possibly uses TRBD1 or TRBD2 (5 bases each). There are 14 residues in the CDR3. Germline V gives CDR1 SGHAT, CDR2 FQNNGV. Trimming left V 1 base short and J 7 bases short, with 14 bases between. The CDR3 region is CASSLGGTAGEQYF. The CDR3 DNA sequence: TGTGCCAGCAGCTTAGGAGGGACGGCTGGGGAGCAGTACTTC.

This clone is medium-sized within its sample. V usage is TRBV24-1 and J usage is TRBJ2-7; 10 bases map to TRBD1. Germline CDR1 and CDR2: KGHDR and SFDVKD. This CDR3 spans 17 amino acids. The trim removed 4 bases at V and 6 bases at J, leaving 14 bases unmatched. The CDR3 sequence: CATSEPDRGPTRGEQYF. CDR3 coding DNA: TGTGCCACCAGTGAACCCGACAGGGGGCCCACCCGGGGCGAGCAGTACTTC.

J is TRBJ1-1 and V is TRBV11-1; 8 nucleotides line up with TRBD1. There are 12 residues in the CDR3. Per the germline V gene, CDR1 is SGHAT and CDR2 is FQDESV (reference sequence). The V gene end was trimmed by 5 bases and the J gene end by 9 bases; junction bases not matched to a gene: 5. This chain's CDR3 is CASSPDRVKAFF. For the CDR3, the DNA is TGTGCCAGCAGCCCGGACAGGGTCAAAGCTTTCTTT.

A single count supports this clone. The chain joins TRBV30 to TRBJ1-1; D is unresolved. This CDR3 has 13 residues. Trimming left V 0 bases short and J 3 bases short, with 8 bases between. Germline values: CDR1 GTSNPN, CDR2 SVGIG (reference sequence). The CDR3 DNA sequence: TGTGCCTGGAGTGTATCTGGGTACACTGAAGCTTTCTTT. As protein: CAWSVSGYTEAFF.

This clone was seen more than once but under ten times. The rearrangement uses TRBV5-1 and TRBJ2-2; D remains unclear. Trimming left V 4 bases short and J 1 base short, with 11 bases between. This CDR3 contains 15 residues. Per germline, CDR1 SGHRS and CDR2 YFSETQ. The DNA of the CDR3 is TGCGCCAGCAGCCCTCGACTCGAGAACACCGGGGAGCTGTTTTTT. The encoded protein is CASSPRLENTGELFF.

The chain recombines TRBV11-2 with TRBJ2-1; 11 nucleotides align to TRBD2. Trimming cost V 3 bases and J 4 bases; bases outside gene matches: 2. The V gene's germline CDR1 is SGHAT and CDR2 FQNNGV. The CDR3 is 15 amino acids. For the CDR3, the DNA is TGTGCCAGCAGCTTTTTAGCGGGAGGGTACAATGAGCAGTTCTTC. As protein: CASSFLAGGYNEQFF.

The genes are TRBV19 and TRBJ2-3; perhaps TRBD2 as D (5 bases). Trimming removed 4 bases from V and 0 bases from J, with 17 bases in between. The CDR3 contains 17 residues. Germline V gene data show CDR1 as LNHDA and CDR2 as SQIVND (reference sequence). The CDR3: CASSSGGLSSSTDTQYF. In nucleotides, the CDR3 is TGTGCCAGTAGTAGCGGCGGACTCAGTTCTAGCACAGATACGCAGTATTTT.